The text below deals with one TCR beta chain. Some clones are missing from TCRdb's copy, which holds only in-frame ones; the method was immunoSEQ multiplex PCR. Among 260,000 or so clones, just over 85% were seen once, and the ten largest hold about 16%. The participants were between roughly 18 and 89 years old and came from about two dozen US areas. Cohorts were determined from participant-reported clinical history. CDR1 LGHDT and CDR2 YNNKEL come from the germline V gene (reference sequence). Losses at the gene ends were 6 bases for V and 6 bases for J; bases not matched to a gene: 4. This CDR3 contains 15 residues. This specimen belongs to a study of blood T cell repertoires in COVID-19. Study as a whole: Sites in the United States, Italy and Spain provided acute and convalescent COVID-19 samples. PBMCs, B-cell-depleted T cells, or T cells were the source of the cDNA or gDNA that made up the material.

The chain recombines TRBV3-1 (or the pseudogene TRBV3-2) with TRBJ2-2; 13 bases are shared with TRBD2. Sequenced sample: PBMCs or T cells enriched from blood (not recorded which). The TCR comes from a man between 18 and 35 years old who had recovered from COVID-19. CDR3 loop: CASRRTSGGAGELFF. The CDR3 DNA reads as TGTGCCAGCAGGAGGACTAGCGGGGGAGCCGGGGAGCTGTTTTTT.